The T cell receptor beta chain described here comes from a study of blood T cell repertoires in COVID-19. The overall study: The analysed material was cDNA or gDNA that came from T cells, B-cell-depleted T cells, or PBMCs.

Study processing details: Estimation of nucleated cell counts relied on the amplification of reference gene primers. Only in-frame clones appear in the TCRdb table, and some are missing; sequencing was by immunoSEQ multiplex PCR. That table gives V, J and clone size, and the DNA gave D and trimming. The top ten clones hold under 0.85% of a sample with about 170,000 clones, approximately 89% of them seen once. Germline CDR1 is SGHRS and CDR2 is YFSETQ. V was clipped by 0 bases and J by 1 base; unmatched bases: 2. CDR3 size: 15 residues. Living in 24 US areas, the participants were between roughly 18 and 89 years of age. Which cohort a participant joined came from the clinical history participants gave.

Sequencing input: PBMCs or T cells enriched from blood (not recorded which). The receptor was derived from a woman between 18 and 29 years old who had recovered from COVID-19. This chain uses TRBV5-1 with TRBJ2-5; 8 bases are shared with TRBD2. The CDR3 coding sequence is TGCGCCAGCAGCTTGGGCGGGAGGCCCCAAGAGACCCAGTACTTC. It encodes CASSLGGRPQETQYF.